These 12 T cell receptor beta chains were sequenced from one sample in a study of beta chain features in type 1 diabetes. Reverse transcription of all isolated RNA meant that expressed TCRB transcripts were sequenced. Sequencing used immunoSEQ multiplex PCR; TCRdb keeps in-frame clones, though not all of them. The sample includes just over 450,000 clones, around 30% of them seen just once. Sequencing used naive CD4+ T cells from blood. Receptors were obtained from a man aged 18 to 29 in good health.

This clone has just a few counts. The CDR3 sequence is CAIRRETGELFF. The CDR3 DNA reads TGTGCCATCAGACGGGAGACCGGGGAGCTGTTTTTT. The chain links TRBV10-3 to TRBJ2-2, with TRBD2 as a possible D gene (6 bases). The CDR3 totals 12 residues. Trimming took 6 bases from V and 5 from J, leaving 7 bases between them. CDR1 is ENHRY and CDR2 is SYGVKD in the germline V gene.

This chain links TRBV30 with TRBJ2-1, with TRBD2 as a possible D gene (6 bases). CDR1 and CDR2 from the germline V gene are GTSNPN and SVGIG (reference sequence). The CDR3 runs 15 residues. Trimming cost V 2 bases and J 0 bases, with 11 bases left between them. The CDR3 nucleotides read TGTGCCTGGAGTCGGGCGGGGAGCTCCTACAATGAGCAGTTCTTC. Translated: CAWSRAGSSYNEQFF.

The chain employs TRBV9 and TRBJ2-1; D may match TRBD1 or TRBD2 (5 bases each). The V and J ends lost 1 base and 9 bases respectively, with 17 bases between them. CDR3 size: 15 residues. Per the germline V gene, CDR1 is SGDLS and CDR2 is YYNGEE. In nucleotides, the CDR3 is TGTGCCAGCAGCGTAAGCACGGGGCTAACCACTGAGCAGTTCTTC. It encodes CASSVSTGLTTEQFF.

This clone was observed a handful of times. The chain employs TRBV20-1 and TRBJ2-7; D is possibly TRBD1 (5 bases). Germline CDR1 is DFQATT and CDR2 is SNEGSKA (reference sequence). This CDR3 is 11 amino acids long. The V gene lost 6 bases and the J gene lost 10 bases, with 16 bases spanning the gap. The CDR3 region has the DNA TGCAGTGCCCAAATACAGGAGAACCAGTACTTC. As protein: CSAQIQENQYF.

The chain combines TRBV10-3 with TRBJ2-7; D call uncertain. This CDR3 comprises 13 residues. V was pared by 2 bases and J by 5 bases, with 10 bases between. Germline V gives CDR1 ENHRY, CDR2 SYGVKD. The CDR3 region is CAISEASWDEQYF. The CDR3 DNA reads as TGTGCCATCAGTGAGGCTTCGTGGGACGAGCAGTACTTC.

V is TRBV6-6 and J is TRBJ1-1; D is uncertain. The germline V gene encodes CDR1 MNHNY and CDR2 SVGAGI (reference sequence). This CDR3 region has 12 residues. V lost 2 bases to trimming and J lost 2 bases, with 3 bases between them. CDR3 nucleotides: TGTGCCAGCAGTTACCAAAACACTGAAGCTTTCTTT. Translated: CASSYQNTEAFF.

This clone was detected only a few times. CDR3 sequence: CASMGQVNTEAFF. The CDR3 DNA sequence: TGTGCCAGCATGGGACAGGTTAACACTGAAGCTTTCTTT. The genes are TRBV2 and TRBJ1-1; 8 nucleotides agree with TRBD1. The V segment lost 7 bases and the J segment 2 bases; nucleotides outside the gene matches: 3. Germline CDR1 reads SNHLY; CDR2 reads FYNNEI. This CDR3 has 13 amino acids.

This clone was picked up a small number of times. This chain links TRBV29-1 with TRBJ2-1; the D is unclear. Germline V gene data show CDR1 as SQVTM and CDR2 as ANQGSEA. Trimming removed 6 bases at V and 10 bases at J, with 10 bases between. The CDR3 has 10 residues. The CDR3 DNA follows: TGCAGCGTCGATCAGCACGAGCAGTTCTTC. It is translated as CSVDQHEQFF.

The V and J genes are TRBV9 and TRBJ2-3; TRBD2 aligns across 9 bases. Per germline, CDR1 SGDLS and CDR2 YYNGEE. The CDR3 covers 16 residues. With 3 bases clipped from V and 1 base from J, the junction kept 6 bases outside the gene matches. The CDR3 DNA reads TGTGCCAGCAGCGCTATATGGACTAGCGGCACAGATACGCAGTATTTT. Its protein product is CASSAIWTSGTDTQYF.

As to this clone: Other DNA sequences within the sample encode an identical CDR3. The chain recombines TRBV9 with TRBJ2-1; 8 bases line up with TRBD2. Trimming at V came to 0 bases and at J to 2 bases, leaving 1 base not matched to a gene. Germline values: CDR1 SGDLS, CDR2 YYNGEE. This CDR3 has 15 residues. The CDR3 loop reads CASSVAGGTYNEQFF. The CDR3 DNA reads TGTGCCAGCAGCGTAGCGGGAGGGACCTACAATGAGCAGTTCTTC.

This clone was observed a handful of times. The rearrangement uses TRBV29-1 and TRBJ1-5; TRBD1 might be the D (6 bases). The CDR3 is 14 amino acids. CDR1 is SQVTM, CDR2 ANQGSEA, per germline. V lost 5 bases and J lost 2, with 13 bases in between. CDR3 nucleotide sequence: TGCAGCGTTTGTTGGGCAGGGGGCAATCAGCCCCAGCATTTT. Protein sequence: CSVCWAGGNQPQHF. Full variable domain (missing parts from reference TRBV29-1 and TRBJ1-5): SAVISQKPSRDICQRGTSLTIQCQVDSQVTMMFWYRQQPGQSLTLIATANQGSEATYESGFVIDKFPISRPNLTFSTLTVSNMSPEDSSIYLCSVCWAGGNQPQHFGDGTRLSIL.

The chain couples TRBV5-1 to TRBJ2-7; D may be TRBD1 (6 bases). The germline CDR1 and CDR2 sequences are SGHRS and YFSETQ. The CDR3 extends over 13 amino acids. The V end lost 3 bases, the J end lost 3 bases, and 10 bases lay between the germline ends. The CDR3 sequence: CASSSDRDYEQYF. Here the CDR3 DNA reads TGCGCCAGCAGCTCGGACAGAGACTACGAGCAGTACTTC. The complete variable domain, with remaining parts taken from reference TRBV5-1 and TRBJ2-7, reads KAGVTQTPRYLIKTRGQQVTLSCSPISGHRSVSWYQQTPGQGLQFLFEYFSETQRNKGNFPGRFSGRQFSNSRSEMNVSTLELGDSALYLCASSSDRDYEQYFGPGTRLTVT.